These 28 T cell receptor beta chains share one sample of origin, sequenced in a study of tumor T cells in aggressive B-cell lymphoma. Sequencing was performed with immunoSEQ multiplex PCR; in TCRdb, only in-frame clones are kept and a portion is missing. The sample has approximately 2,000 clones; 94% are singletons. The material sequenced was tumor tissue. The origin of the receptors is an adult with diffuse large B cell lymphoma.

The chain employs TRBV7-2 and TRBJ2-1; the D gene is possibly TRBD2 (5 bases). V was clipped by 5 bases and J by 3 bases, with 23 bases between them. CDR1 and CDR2 (germline): SGHTA, FQGNSA. The CDR3 is made up of 18 amino acids. For the CDR3, the DNA is TGTGCCAGCAGCCTTTTTAGACCTGGAAATAGCGTCTACAATGAGCAGTTCTTC. It encodes CASSLFRPGNSVYNEQFF.

The gene calls are TRBV4-1 and TRBJ2-5; D unclear. The germline V and J ends were trimmed by 2 bases and 5 bases, with 9 bases remaining between them. The CDR3 loop spans 13 amino acids. The V gene's germline CDR1 is MGHRA and CDR2 YSYEKL. The CDR3 DNA is TGCGCCAGCAGCCAATCAGTAGCTGAGACCCAGTACTTC. This codes for CASSQSVAETQYF.

This clone was seen only once. The gene calls are TRBV7-3 and TRBJ2-4; the match to TRBD2 covers 10 bases. The CDR3 has 14 amino acids. Trimming removed 5 bases from V and 7 bases from J; junction bases left unmatched: 5. Germline V gives CDR1 SGHTA, CDR2 FQGTGA. In DNA form, the CDR3 reads TGTGCCAGCAGCCCCCGACTAGCGGGTAACATTCAGTACTTC. This codes for CASSPRLAGNIQYF.

V and J are TRBV7-2 and TRBJ2-7; 7 nucleotides line up with TRBD2. The CDR3 extends over 17 amino acids. Trimming removed 5 bases from V and 3 bases from J; junction bases left unmatched: 16. Germline values: CDR1 SGHTA, CDR2 FQGNSA. The CDR3 nucleotides read TGTGCCAGCAGCACGAAGAACGGGAGGAGTCTCCTCTACGAGCAGTACTTC. Protein: CASSTKNGRSLLYEQYF.

V gene TRBV6-1 combines with J gene TRBJ2-5; unclear D gene. The V end was cut by 8 bases, the J end by 4 bases, with 14 bases between. The CDR3 is 13 residues long. CDR1 MNHNS and CDR2 SASEGT come from the germline V gene. The CDR3 coding sequence is TGTGCCAGCCTGCAAAGCCTAACAGAGACCCAGTACTTC. It specifies CASLQSLTETQYF.

The rearrangement uses TRBV30 and TRBJ2-2; TRBD2 is a possible D gene (7 bases). V gave up 2 bases and J gave up 7 bases, with 11 bases separating them. CDR3 length equals 13 residues. Looked up from germline, CDR1 is GTSNPN and CDR2 is SVGIG (reference sequence). The CDR3 protein is CAWSLGGLGELFF. The CDR3 bases are TGTGCCTGGAGTCTGGGGGGGCTCGGGGAGCTGTTTTTT.

The chain combines TRBV4-1 with TRBJ2-3, with D hard to call. The germline V and J ends were trimmed by 2 bases and 2 bases, with 8 bases remaining between them. The CDR3 contains 14 residues. Germline CDR1 and CDR2: MGHRA and YSYEKL. The CDR3 protein is CASSQSTNTDTQYF. The CDR3 DNA reads TGCGCCAGCAGCCAATCGACAAACACAGATACGCAGTATTTT.

This clone was seen only once. V gene TRBV13 combines with J gene TRBJ2-1; 8 bases fit TRBD2. Germline V gene data show CDR1 as PRHDT and CDR2 as FYEKMQ (reference sequence). The CDR3 spans 16 residues. V lost 4 bases, J lost 0 bases, and 5 bases stayed unmatched. CDR3 DNA: TGTGCCAGCAGCTCCGTCAGCGGGAGCTCCTACAATGAGCAGTTCTTC. Protein sequence: CASSSVSGSSYNEQFF.

The chain has TRBV4-2 and TRBJ1-2, with TRBD1 matching over 9 bases. The CDR3 contains 16 residues. The germline gives CDR1 LGHNA, CDR2 YNFKEQ. V dropped 2 bases and J dropped 4; count of bases not matched to a gene: 8. As DNA, the CDR3 is TGTGCCAGCAGCCAAACCCTGGGACAGGGAGGCTATGGCTACACCTTC. Translating it yields CASSQTLGQGGYGYTF.

The rearrangement links TRBV6-5 to TRBJ1-2; D ambiguous. Trimming cost V 10 bases and J 5 bases, with 17 bases left between them. The CDR3 is 13 amino acids. Germline values: CDR1 MNHEY, CDR2 SVGAGI. The CDR3 sequence: CATRMVAPYGYTF. In nucleotides, the CDR3 is TGTGCCACCAGAATGGTGGCTCCTTATGGCTACACCTTC.

V is TRBV15 and J is TRBJ2-1, with 7 bases lining up with TRBD2. In germline, CDR1 is LNHNV, CDR2 YYDKDF (reference sequence). J lost 8 bases, V lost 1 base, and 8 bases had no gene match. This CDR3 has 15 residues. CDR3 region: CATSRAGGRLHEQFF. The CDR3, as DNA: TGTGCCACCAGCAGAGCGGGCGGGAGATTGCATGAGCAGTTCTTC.

The chain recombines TRBV5-1 with TRBJ2-3; weak D call: TRBD1 (6 bases). The CDR3 consists of 15 residues. Trimming stripped 4 bases from V and 2 bases from J, with 14 bases between. The germline CDR1 and CDR2 sequences are SGHRS and YFSETQ. The CDR3 region is CASSQQDRATDTQYF. In DNA form, the CDR3 reads TGCGCCAGCAGCCAACAGGACAGAGCCACAGATACGCAGTATTTT.

This chain joins TRBV6-5 and TRBJ2-5; no clear D gene. The CDR3 is made up of 14 amino acids. Germline CDR1 is MNHEY and CDR2 is SVGAGI. V was shortened by 3 bases and J by 3 bases, with 11 bases between the two germline ends. As DNA, the CDR3 is TGTGCCAGCAGTTATTCTGTAGGAGAAGAGACCCAGTACTTC. It codes for CASSYSVGEETQYF.

The chain couples TRBV11-1 to TRBJ1-1; 7 nucleotides line up with TRBD1. V lost 1 base, J lost 10 bases, and 3 bases stayed unmatched. Germline assignment: CDR1 SGHAT and CDR2 FQDESV (reference sequence). The CDR3 length is 12 residues. CDR3 region: CASSLEAGGAFF. The CDR3 region has the DNA TGTGCCAGCAGCTTAGAAGCAGGGGGAGCTTTCTTT.

The V gene is TRBV19, the J gene TRBJ2-1, with TRBD2 matching over 8 bases. The V segment lost 2 bases and the J segment 12 bases; nucleotides outside the gene matches: 9. The V gene's germline CDR1 is LNHDA and CDR2 SQIVND (reference sequence). The CDR3 runs to 14 residues. CDR3 coding DNA: TGTGCCAGTAGTATAAGGAGCGGGAGCCAACGGCAGTTCTTC. This translates into CASSIRSGSQRQFF. Looking up the rest from reference TRBV19 and TRBJ2-1 gives the full variable domain: DGGITQSPKYLFRKEGQNVTLSCEQNLNHDAMYWYRQDPGQGLRLIYYSQIVNDFQKGDIAEGYSVSREKKESFPLTVTSAQKNPTAFYLCASSIRSGSQRQFFGPGTRLTVL.

The chain combines TRBV5-1 with TRBJ2-3, with 8 bases identical to TRBD2. This CDR3 spans 18 amino acids. The V and J ends lost 0 bases and 0 bases, in that order; junction bases with no gene match: 9. Germline V gene sequence: CDR1 SGHRS, CDR2 YFSETQ. CDR3 loop: CASSLVSPLAGSTDTQYF. The CDR3 nucleotides read TGCGCCAGCAGCTTGGTCTCGCCGTTAGCGGGGAGCACAGATACGCAGTATTTT.

The V call is TRBV7-2, the J call TRBJ2-5; D is ambiguous. V lost 0 bases to trimming and J lost 7 bases, with 12 bases between them. Germline CDR1 SGHTA, CDR2 FQGNSA. The CDR3 extends over 14 amino acids. CDR3 amino acids: CASSLAVGTGTQYF. Here the CDR3 DNA reads TGTGCCAGCAGCTTAGCCGTGGGTACGGGGACCCAGTACTTC. Full variable domain (missing parts from reference TRBV7-2 and TRBJ2-5): GAGVSQSPSNKVTEKGKDVELRCDPISGHTALYWYRQSLGQGLEFLIYFQGNSAPDKSGLPSDRFSAERTGGSVSTLTIQRTQQEDSAVYLCASSLAVGTGTQYFGPGTRLLVL.

The CDR3 loop is CASAPWGGRGNEQFF. DNA for the CDR3: TGTGCCAGCGCCCCCTGGGGCGGGAGGGGAAATGAGCAGTTCTTC. The V and J genes are TRBV6-5 and TRBJ2-1, with 9 bases aligning to TRBD2. The V gene's germline CDR1 is MNHEY and CDR2 SVGAGI. V gave up 8 bases and J gave up 7 bases; unmatched junction bases: 12. This CDR3 is 15 amino acids long.

The V and J genes are TRBV6-1 and TRBJ1-2, with 8 positions matching TRBD1. The ends lost 6 bases at V and 7 bases at J; junction bases unmatched: 10. The CDR3 has 14 residues. CDR1 is MNHNS and CDR2 is SASEGT in the germline V gene. The CDR3 loop is CASRQGAEVRGYTF. The CDR3 nucleotides are TGTGCCAGCAGGCAGGGGGCAGAGGTTCGTGGCTACACCTTC.

The chain uses TRBV11-3 and TRBJ2-1, with D uncertain. V lost 2 bases to trimming and J lost 0 bases, with 5 bases between them. The CDR3 covers 14 residues. Germline V gives CDR1 SGHNT, CDR2 YENEEA. The CDR3 DNA reads as TGTGCCAGCAGCTTAACGGGCTCCTACAATGAGCAGTTCTTC. Translation: CASSLTGSYNEQFF. The whole variable domain, filled in from reference TRBV11-3 and TRBJ2-1, reads EAGVVQSPRYKIIEKKQPVAFWCNPISGHNTLYWYLQNLGQGPELLIRYENEEAVDDSQLPKDRFSAERLKGVDSTLKIQPAELGDSAVYLCASSLTGSYNEQFFGPGTRLTVL.

The chain combines TRBV7-9 with TRBJ2-7, with a weak D call TRBD1 (5 bases). V lost 6 bases and J lost 0, with 18 bases in between. This CDR3 is built from 16 residues. Germline assignment: CDR1 SEHNR and CDR2 FQNEAQ (reference sequence). CDR3 region: CASRGALGGSSYEQYF. In DNA form, the CDR3 reads TGTGCCAGCAGAGGGGCCCTGGGCGGAAGCTCCTACGAGCAGTACTTC.

This clone turned up a few times. The rearrangement links TRBV14 to TRBJ1-6, with 8 positions matching TRBD1. V trimming: 1 base; J trimming: 9 bases; junction bases outside the gene matches: 2. The V gene's germline CDR1 is SGHDN and CDR2 FVKESK. The CDR3 runs to 14 residues. The CDR3 DNA follows: TGTGCCAGCAGCCAAGGGACAGGGAGTTCACCCCTCCACTTT. It is translated as CASSQGTGSSPLHF.

The V gene is TRBV27, the J gene TRBJ2-2, with D possibly being TRBD2 (6 bases). The length of the CDR3 is 14 residues. CDR1 MNHEY and CDR2 SMNVEV come from the germline V gene (reference sequence). Between the trimmed V and J ends, which lost 8 bases and 6 bases, there was a span of 16 bases. In DNA, the CDR3 is TGTGCCAGCTCCGTGGGGGGAATGGCCGGGGAGCTGTTTTTT. Translated, it gives CASSVGGMAGELFF.

The chain couples TRBV5-1 to TRBJ1-4, with D possibly being TRBD1 (6 bases). CDR1 and CDR2 (germline): SGHRS, YFSETQ. This CDR3 is 16 amino acids long. Trimming stripped 4 bases from V and 7 bases from J, with 20 bases between. The CDR3 reads CASSLQGQGPSEKLFF. In DNA, the CDR3 is TGCGCCAGCAGCCTCCAGGGGCAGGGGCCCAGTGAAAAACTGTTTTTT.

This chain joins TRBV11-3 and TRBJ2-1; 14 bases are shared with TRBD2. V gave up 5 bases and J gave up 3 bases; unmatched junction bases: 12. This CDR3 contains 19 residues. Germline V gene lookup returns CDR1 SGHNT and CDR2 YENEEA. CDR3 residues: CASSHVPGLAGVFYNEQFF. The CDR3 DNA sequence: TGTGCCAGCAGCCACGTACCGGGACTAGCGGGAGTGTTCTACAATGAGCAGTTCTTC.

The chain uses TRBV7-9 and TRBJ1-2; the D gene is possibly TRBD1 (5 bases). The CDR3 length is 16 residues. Trimming cost V 4 bases and J 4 bases, with 19 bases left between them. Germline V CDR1 and CDR2: SEHNR, FQNEAQ (reference sequence). This CDR3 is CASSSENRRLRYGYTF. The CDR3 DNA reads TGTGCCAGCAGCTCCGAGAACAGGCGGTTACGCTATGGCTACACCTTC. Looking up the rest from reference TRBV7-9 and TRBJ1-2 gives the full variable domain: DTGVSQNPRHKITKRGQNVTFRCDPISEHNRLYWYRQTLGQGPEFLTYFQNEAQLEKSRLLSDRFSAERPKGSFSTLEIQRTEQGDSAMYLCASSSENRRLRYGYTFGSGTRLTVV.

The chain couples TRBV5-1 to TRBJ2-5, with D hard to call. Gene TRBJ2-7 matches the end of the DNA better, so the J call may be wrong. CDR1 is SGHRS, CDR2 YFSETQ, per germline. The CDR3 has 14 residues. The CDR3 region has the DNA TGCGCCAGCAGCCAACAAGGAATGTCAGGCGAGCAGTACTTC. Translating gives CASSQQGMSGEQYF.

The rearrangement joins TRBV2 to TRBJ2-1; TRBD1 might be the D (6 bases). This CDR3 is built from 14 residues. Germline CDR1 reads SNHLY; CDR2 reads FYNNEI. V was trimmed by 0 bases and J by 9 bases, leaving 12 bases between them. The CDR3 loop reads CASSEAPTGIEQFF. In nucleotides, the CDR3 is TGTGCCAGCAGTGAAGCCCCTACAGGGATTGAGCAGTTCTTC.